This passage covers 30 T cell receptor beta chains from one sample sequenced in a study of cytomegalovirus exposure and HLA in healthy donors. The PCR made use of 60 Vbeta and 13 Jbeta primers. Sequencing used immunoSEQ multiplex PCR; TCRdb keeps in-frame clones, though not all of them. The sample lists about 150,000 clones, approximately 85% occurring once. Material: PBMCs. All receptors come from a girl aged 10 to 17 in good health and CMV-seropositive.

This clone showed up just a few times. The CDR3 is CSARQGDTEAFF. CDR3 in DNA: TGCAGCGCTCGACAGGGGGACACTGAAGCTTTCTTT. This chain links TRBV29-1 with TRBJ1-1, with 9 bases identical to TRBD1. Germline V CDR1 and CDR2: SQVTM, ANQGSEA. CDR3 length: 12 amino acids. J lost 3 bases, V lost 7 bases, and 3 bases had no gene match.

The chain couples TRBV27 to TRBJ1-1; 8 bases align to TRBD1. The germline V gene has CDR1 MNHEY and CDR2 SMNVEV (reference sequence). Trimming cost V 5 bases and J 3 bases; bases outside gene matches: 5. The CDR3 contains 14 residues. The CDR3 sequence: CASSPRQGYTEAFF. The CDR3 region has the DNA TGTGCCAGCAGTCCCCGACAGGGGTACACTGAAGCTTTCTTT.

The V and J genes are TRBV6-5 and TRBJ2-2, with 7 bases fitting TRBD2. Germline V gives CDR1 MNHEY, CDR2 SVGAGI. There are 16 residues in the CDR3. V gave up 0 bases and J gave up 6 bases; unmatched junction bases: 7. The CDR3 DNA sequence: TGTGCCAGCAGTTACTCGAGGACTAGAGTTCCCGGGGAGCTGTTTTTT. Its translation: CASSYSRTRVPGELFF.

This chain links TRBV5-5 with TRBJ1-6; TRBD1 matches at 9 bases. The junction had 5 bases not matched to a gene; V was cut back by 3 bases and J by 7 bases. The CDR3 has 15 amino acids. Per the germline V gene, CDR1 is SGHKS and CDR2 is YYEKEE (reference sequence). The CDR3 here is CASSWAGTGNSPLHF. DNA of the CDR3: TGTGCCAGCAGCTGGGCCGGGACAGGGAATTCACCCCTCCACTTT.

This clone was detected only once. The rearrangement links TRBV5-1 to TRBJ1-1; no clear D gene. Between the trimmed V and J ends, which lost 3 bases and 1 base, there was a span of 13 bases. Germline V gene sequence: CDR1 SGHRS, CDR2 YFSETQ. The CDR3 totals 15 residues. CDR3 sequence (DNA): TGCGCCAGCAGCTCTGAACACCTCGAGAACACTGAAGCTTTCTTT. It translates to CASSSEHLENTEAFF.

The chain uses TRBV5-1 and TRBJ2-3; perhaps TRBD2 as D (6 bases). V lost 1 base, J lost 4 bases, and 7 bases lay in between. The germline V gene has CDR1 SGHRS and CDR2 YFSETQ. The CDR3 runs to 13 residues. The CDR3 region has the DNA TGCGCCAGCAGCTTGTGGGGGGCAGATACGCAGTATTTT. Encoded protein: CASSLWGADTQYF.

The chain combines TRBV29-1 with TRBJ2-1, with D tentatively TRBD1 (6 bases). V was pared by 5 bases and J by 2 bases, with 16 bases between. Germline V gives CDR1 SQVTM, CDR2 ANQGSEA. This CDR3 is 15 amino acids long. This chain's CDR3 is CSVRPDSTPYNEQFF. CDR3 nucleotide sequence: TGCAGCGTTCGTCCGGACAGCACGCCCTACAATGAGCAGTTCTTC.

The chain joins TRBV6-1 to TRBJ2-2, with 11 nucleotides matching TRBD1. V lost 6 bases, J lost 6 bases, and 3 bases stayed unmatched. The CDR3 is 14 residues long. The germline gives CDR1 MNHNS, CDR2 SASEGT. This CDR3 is CASRDRGQAGELFF. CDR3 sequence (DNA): TGTGCCAGCAGGGACAGGGGGCAAGCCGGGGAGCTGTTTTTT.

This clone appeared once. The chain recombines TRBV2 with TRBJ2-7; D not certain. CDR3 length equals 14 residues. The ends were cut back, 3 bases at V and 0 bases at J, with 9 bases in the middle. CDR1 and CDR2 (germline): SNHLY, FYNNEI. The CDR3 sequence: CASSDADFSYEQYF. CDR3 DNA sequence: TGTGCCAGCAGTGACGCGGATTTCTCCTACGAGCAGTACTTC.

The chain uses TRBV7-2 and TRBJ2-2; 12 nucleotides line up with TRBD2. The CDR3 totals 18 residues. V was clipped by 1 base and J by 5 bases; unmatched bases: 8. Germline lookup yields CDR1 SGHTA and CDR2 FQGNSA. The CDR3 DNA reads TGTGCCAGCAGCTTAGTCCTAGCGGGGGGGCCGGGGACCGGGGAGCTGTTTTTT. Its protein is CASSLVLAGGPGTGELFF.

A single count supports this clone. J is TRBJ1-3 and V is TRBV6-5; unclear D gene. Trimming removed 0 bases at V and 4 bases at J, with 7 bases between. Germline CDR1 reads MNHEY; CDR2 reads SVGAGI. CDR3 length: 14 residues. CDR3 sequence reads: CASSYSRVGNTIYF. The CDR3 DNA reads TGTGCCAGCAGTTACTCGAGAGTGGGAAACACCATATATTTT.

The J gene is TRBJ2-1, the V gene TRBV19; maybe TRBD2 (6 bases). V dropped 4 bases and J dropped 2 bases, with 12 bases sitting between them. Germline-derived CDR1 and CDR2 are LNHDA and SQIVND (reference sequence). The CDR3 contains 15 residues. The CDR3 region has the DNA TGTGCCAGTAGTACAGGGACTGGAGCCTACAATGAGCAGTTCTTC. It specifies CASSTGTGAYNEQFF.

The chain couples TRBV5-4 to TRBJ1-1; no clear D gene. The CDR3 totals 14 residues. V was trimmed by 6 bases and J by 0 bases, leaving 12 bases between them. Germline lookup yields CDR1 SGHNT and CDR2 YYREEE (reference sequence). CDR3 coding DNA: TGTGCCAGCACTACCCCCTCCATGAACACTGAAGCTTTCTTT. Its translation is CASTTPSMNTEAFF.

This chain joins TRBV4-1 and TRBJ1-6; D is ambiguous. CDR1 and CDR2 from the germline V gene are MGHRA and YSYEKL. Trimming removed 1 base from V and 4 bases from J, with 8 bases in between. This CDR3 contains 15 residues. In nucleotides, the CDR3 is TGCGCCAGCAGCCAAGGCCACTTATATAATTCACCCCTCCACTTT. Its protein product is CASSQGHLYNSPLHF.

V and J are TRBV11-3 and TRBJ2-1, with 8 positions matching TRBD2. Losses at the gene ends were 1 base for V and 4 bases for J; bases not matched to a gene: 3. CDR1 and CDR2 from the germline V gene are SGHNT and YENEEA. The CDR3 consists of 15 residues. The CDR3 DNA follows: TGTGCCAGCAGCTTAGTAGCGGGGAGTTACAATGAGCAGTTCTTC. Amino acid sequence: CASSLVAGSYNEQFF. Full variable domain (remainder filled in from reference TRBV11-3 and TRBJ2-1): EAGVVQSPRYKIIEKKQPVAFWCNPISGHNTLYWYLQNLGQGPELLIRYENEEAVDDSQLPKDRFSAERLKGVDSTLKIQPAELGDSAVYLCASSLVAGSYNEQFFGPGTRLTVL.

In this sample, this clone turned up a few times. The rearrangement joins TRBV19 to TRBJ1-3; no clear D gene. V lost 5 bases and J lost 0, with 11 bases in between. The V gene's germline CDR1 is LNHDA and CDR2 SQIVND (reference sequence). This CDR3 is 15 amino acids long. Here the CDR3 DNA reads TGTGCCAGTAGTGCCCGGGATCACTCTGGAAACACCATATATTTT. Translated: CASSARDHSGNTIYF.

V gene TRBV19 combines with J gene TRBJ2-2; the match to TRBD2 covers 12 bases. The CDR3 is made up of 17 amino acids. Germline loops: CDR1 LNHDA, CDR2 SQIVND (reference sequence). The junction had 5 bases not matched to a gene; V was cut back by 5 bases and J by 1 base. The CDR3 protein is CASSPAGLAGNTGELFF. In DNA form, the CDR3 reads TGTGCCAGTAGTCCCGCGGGACTAGCGGGGAACACCGGGGAGCTGTTTTTT. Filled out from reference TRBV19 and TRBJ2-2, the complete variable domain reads DGGITQSPKYLFRKEGQNVTLSCEQNLNHDAMYWYRQDPGQGLRLIYYSQIVNDFQKGDIAEGYSVSREKKESFPLTVTSAQKNPTAFYLCASSPAGLAGNTGELFFGEGSRLTVL.

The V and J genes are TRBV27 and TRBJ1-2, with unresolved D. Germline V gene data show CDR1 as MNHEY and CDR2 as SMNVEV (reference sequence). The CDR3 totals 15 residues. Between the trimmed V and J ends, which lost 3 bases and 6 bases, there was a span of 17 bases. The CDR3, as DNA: TGTGCCAGCAGTTTGACCAGGTTTGAATCCCATGGCTACACCTTC. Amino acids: CASSLTRFESHGYTF.

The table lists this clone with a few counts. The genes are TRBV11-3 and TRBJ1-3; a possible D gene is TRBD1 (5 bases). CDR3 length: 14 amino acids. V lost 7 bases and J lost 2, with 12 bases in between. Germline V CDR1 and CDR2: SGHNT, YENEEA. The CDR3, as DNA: TGTGCCAGCACCTCAGACAGTGCTGGAAACACCATATATTTT. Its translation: CASTSDSAGNTIYF. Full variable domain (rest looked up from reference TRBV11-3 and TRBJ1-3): EAGVVQSPRYKIIEKKQPVAFWCNPISGHNTLYWYLQNLGQGPELLIRYENEEAVDDSQLPKDRFSAERLKGVDSTLKIQPAELGDSAVYLCASTSDSAGNTIYFGEGSWLTVV.

Here the CDR3 reads CSVDGQGGGEKLFF. In nucleotides, the CDR3 is TGCAGCGTAGACGGACAGGGAGGGGGTGAAAAACTGTTTTTT. V is TRBV29-1 and J is TRBJ1-4; TRBD1 matches at 8 bases. Looked up from germline, CDR1 is SQVTM and CDR2 is ANQGSEA. The CDR3 runs to 14 residues. V lost 6 bases and J lost 7; bases outside the gene matches: 10.

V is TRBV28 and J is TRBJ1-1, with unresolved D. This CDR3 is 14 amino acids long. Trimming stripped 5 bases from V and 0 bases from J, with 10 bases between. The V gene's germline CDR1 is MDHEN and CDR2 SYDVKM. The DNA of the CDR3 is TGTGCCAGCAGTACCCACCGGGTGAACACTGAAGCTTTCTTT. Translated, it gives CASSTHRVNTEAFF.

The CDR3 DNA is TGTGCCAGCAGTCCATACCCGGGACAGGGTCTCTATGGCTACACCTTC. Translation: CASSPYPGQGLYGYTF. V and J are TRBV25-1 and TRBJ1-2; 9 bases are shared with TRBD1. The CDR3 has 16 residues. J gave up 4 bases and V 5 bases, and 11 bases lay outside the gene matches. Per the germline V gene, CDR1 is MGHDK and CDR2 is SYGVNS.

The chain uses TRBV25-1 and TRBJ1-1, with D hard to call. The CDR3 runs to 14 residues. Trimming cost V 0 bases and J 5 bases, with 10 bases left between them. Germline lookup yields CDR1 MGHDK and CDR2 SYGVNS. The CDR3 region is CASSEYSGWTEAFF. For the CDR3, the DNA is TGTGCCAGCAGTGAATATTCAGGATGGACTGAAGCTTTCTTT.

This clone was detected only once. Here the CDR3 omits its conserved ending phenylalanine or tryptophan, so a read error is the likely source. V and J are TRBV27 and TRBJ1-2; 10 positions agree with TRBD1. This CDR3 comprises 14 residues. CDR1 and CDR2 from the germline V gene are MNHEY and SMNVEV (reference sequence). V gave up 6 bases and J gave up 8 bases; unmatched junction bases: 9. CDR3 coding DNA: TGTGCCAGCAGGACAGGGGGCTCAGGCGGGGGCTACACCCTC. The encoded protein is CASRTGGSGGGYTL.

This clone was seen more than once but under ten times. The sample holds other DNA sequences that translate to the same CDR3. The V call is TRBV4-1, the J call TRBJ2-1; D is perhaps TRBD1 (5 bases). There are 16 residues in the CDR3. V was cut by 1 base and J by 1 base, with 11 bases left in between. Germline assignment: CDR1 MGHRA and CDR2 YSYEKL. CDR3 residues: CASSQGLSGSYNEQFF. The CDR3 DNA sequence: TGCGCCAGCAGCCAAGGTTTATCAGGGTCCTACAATGAGCAGTTCTTC.

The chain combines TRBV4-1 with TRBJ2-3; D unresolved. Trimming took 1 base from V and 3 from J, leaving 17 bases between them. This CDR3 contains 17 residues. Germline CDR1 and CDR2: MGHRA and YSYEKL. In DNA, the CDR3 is TGCGCCAGCAGCCAAGTAGCCTTGTCCCCTACGACAGATACGCAGTATTTT. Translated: CASSQVALSPTTDTQYF.

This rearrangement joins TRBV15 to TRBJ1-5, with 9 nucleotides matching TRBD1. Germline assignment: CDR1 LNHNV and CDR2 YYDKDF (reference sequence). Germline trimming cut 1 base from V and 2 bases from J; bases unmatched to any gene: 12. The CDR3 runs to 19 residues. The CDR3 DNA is TGTGCCACCAGCAGAGGATTACAGGGGGCGCGGGGAGGCAATCAGCCCCAGCATTTT. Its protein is CATSRGLQGARGGNQPQHF.

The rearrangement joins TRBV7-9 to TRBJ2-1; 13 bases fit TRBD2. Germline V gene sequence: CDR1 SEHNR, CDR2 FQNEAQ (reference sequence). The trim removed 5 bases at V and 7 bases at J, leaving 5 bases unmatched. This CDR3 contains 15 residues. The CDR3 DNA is TGTGCCAGCAGCCACACTAGCGGGGGGGCTAATGAGCAGTTCTTC. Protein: CASSHTSGGANEQFF.

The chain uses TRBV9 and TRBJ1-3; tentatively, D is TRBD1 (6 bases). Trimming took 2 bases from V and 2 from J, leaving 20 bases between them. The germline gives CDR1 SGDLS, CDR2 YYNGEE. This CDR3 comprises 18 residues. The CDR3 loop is CASSVSTGWDGAGNTIYF. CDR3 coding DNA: TGTGCCAGCAGCGTTTCCACAGGGTGGGACGGGGCTGGAAACACCATATATTTT.

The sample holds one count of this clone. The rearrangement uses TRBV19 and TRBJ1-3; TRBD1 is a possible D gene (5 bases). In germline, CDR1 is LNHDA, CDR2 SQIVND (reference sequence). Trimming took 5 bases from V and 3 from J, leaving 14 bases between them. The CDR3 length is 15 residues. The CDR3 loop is CASSPQGALGNTIYF. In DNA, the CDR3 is TGTGCCAGTAGTCCTCAGGGTGCCCTTGGAAACACCATATATTTT.